The text below deals with one T cell receptor beta chain. Its antigen is still unknown. These data belong to a study of cytomegalovirus exposure and HLA in healthy donors. Broader study findings: In a later analysis, across HLA loci, associated TCR counts were highest for DRB1, lowest for HLA-C.

The PCR made use of 60 Vbeta and 13 Jbeta primers. Sequencing used immunoSEQ multiplex PCR; TCRdb keeps in-frame clones, though not all of them. The data show roughly 180,000 clones, 84% seen once. CDR3 length equals 15 residues. Germline CDR1 is SGHKS and CDR2 is YYEKEE (reference sequence). The V segment lost 2 bases and the J segment 5 bases; nucleotides outside the gene matches: 5. V and J are TRBV5-5 and TRBJ2-1; 9 nucleotides match TRBD2. Material for sequencing was PBMCs. This receptor was identified in a girl aged 2 to 9 in good health and CMV-seropositive. The CDR3 here is CASSFSGGSNNEQFF. The CDR3 DNA follows: TGTGCCAGCAGCTTTAGCGGGGGATCGAACAATGAGCAGTTCTTC. Full variable domain (missing parts from reference TRBV5-5 and TRBJ2-1): DAGVTQSPTHLIKTRGQQVTLRCSPISGHKSVSWYQQVLGQGPQFIFQYYEKEERGRGNFPDRFSARQFPNYSSELNVNALLLGDSALYLCASSFSGGSNNEQFFGPGTRLTVL.